This T cell receptor beta chain was recovered during a study of blood T cells in healthy people across ages. A J-beta primer mix and a sample-barcoded 5' primer were used in a second PCR of about 7 to 12 cycles. TCRdb passed the 5' RACE reads through MiXCR, listing each CDR3 protein once. The sample holds 1 million to 1.2 million distinct CDR3 sequences; roughly two fifths are singletons and the top ten take around 13%. This TCR was sampled from a man aged 18-30 years in good health. Sequencing used blood.

The CDR3 sequence: CASSLQGDPSTDTQYF. The CDR3 DNA sequence: TGTGCCAGCAGCTTGCAGGGGGACCCTAGCACAGATACGCAGTATTTT. The J gene is TRBJ2-3, the V gene TRBV5-4; 7 bases agree with TRBD1. Germline assignment: CDR1 SGHNT and CDR2 YYREEE (reference sequence). With 1 base clipped from V and 0 bases from J, the junction kept 5 bases outside the gene matches. CDR3 length: 16 residues.